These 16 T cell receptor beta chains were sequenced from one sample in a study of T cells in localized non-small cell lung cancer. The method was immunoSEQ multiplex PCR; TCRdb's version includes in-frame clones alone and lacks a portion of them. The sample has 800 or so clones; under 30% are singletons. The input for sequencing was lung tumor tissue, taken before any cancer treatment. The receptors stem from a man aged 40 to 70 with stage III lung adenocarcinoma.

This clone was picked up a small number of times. CDR3 bases: TGTGCCTGCTCGTCCGGGACTACCTACTACGAGCAGTACTTC. It specifies CACSSGTTYYEQYF. V and J are TRBV30 and TRBJ2-7; TRBD2 matches 7 bases. From germline, CDR1 is GTSNPN and CDR2 SVGIG (reference sequence). V trimming: 6 bases; J trimming: 3 bases; junction bases outside the gene matches: 11. The CDR3 is 14 residues long.

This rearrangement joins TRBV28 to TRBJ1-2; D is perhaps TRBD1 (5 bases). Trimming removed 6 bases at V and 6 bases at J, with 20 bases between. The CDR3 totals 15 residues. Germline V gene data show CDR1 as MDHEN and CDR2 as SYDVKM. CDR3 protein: CASSNPQGVFDGYTF. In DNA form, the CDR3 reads TGTGCCAGCAGCAACCCCCAGGGTGTCTTCGATGGCTACACCTTC.

CDR3 DNA: TGTGCCATCAGTGAGTCAGTTAGTGGCTACAATGAGCAGTTCTTC. Encoded protein: CAISESVSGYNEQFF. The gene calls are TRBV10-3 and TRBJ2-1; D is unclear. Trimming left V 0 bases short and J 3 bases short, with 9 bases between. The CDR3 extends over 15 amino acids. CDR1 and CDR2 (germline): ENHRY, SYGVKD.

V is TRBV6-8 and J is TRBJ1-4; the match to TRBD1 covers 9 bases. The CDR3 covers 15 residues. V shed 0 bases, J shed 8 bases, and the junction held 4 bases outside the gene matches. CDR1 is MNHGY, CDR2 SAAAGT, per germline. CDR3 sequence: CASSYSTGGGEKLFF. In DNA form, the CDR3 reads TGTGCCAGCAGTTACTCGACAGGGGGTGGCGAAAAACTGTTTTTT.

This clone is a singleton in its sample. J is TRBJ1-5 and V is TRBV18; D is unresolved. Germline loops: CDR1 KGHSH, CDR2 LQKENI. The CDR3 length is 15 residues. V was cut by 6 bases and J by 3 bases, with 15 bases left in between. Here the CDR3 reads CASSPQDGSNQPQHF. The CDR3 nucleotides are TGTGCCAGCTCGCCTCAGGACGGTTCCAATCAGCCCCAGCATTTT.

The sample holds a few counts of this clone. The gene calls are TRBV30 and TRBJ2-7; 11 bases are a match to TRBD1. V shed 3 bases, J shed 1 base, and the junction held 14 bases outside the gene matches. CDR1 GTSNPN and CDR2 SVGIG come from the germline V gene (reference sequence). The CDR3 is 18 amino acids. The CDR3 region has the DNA TGTGCCTGGAGCACGCTCAGGGACAGGGGGAGTTGGTCCTACGAGCAGTACTTC. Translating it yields CAWSTLRDRGSWSYEQYF.

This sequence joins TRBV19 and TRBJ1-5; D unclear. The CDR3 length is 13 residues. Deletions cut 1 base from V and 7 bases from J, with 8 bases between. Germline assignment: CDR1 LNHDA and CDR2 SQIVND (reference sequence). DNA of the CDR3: TGTGCCAGTAGTATAGCGGCCGGCCAGCCCCAGCATTTT. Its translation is CASSIAAGQPQHF.

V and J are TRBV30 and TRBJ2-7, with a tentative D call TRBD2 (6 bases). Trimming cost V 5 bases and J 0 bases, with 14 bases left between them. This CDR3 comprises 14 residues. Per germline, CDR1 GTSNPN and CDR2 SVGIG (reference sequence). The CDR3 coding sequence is TGTGCCTGGGCCACTGGGGGGAGCTCCTACGAGCAGTACTTC. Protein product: CAWATGGSSYEQYF.

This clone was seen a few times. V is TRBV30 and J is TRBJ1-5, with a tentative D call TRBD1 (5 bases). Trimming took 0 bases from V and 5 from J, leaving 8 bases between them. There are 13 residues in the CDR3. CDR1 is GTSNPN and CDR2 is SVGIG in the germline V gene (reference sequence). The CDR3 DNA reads TGTGCCTGGAGTGTGGGGCCATATCAGCCCCAGCATTTT. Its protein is CAWSVGPYQPQHF.

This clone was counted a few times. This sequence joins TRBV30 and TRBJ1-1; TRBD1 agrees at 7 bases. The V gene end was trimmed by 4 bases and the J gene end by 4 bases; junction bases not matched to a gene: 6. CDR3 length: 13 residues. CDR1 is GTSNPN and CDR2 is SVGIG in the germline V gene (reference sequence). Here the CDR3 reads CAWTWTGGTEAFF. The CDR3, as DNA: TGTGCCTGGACTTGGACAGGAGGCACTGAAGCTTTCTTT.

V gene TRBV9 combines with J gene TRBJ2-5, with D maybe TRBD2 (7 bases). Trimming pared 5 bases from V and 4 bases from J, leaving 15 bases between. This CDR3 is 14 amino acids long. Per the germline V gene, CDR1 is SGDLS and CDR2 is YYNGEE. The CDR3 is CASSRGGQGETQYF. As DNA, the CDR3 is TGTGCCAGCAGTAGGGGGGGCCAAGGAGAGACCCAGTACTTC.

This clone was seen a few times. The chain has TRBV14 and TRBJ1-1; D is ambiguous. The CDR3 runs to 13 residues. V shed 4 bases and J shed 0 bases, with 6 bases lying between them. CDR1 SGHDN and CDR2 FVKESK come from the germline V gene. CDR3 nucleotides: TGTGCCAGCAGCCCCGAATTGAACACTGAAGCTTTCTTT. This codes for CASSPELNTEAFF. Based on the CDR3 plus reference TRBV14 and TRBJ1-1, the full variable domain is EAGVTQFPSHSVIEKGQTVTLRCDPISGHDNLYWYRRVMGKEIKFLLHFVKESKQDESGMPNNRFLAERTGGTYSTLKVQPAELEDSGVYFCASSPELNTEAFFGQGTRLTVV.

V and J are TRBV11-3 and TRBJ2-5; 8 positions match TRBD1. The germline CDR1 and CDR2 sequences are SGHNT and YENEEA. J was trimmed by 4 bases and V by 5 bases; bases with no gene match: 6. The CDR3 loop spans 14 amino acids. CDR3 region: CASSQDRVRETQYF. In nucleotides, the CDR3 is TGTGCCAGCAGCCAGGACAGGGTTCGAGAGACCCAGTACTTC.

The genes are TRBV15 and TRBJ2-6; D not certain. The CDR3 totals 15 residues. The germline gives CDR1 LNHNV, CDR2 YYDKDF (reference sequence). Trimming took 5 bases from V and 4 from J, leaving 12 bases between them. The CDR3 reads CATSARQAGANVLTF. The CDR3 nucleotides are TGTGCCACCAGCGCAAGACAAGCCGGGGCCAACGTCCTGACTTTC.

The CDR3 here is CASIALASSYEQYF. CDR3 bases: TGTGCCAGCATAGCTCTAGCGAGCTCCTACGAGCAGTACTTC. The gene calls are TRBV6-8 and TRBJ2-7, with a possible D match to TRBD2 (6 bases). The CDR3 consists of 14 residues. V was shortened by 7 bases and J by 0 bases, with 13 bases between the two germline ends. CDR1 and CDR2 from the germline V gene are MNHGY and SAAAGT.

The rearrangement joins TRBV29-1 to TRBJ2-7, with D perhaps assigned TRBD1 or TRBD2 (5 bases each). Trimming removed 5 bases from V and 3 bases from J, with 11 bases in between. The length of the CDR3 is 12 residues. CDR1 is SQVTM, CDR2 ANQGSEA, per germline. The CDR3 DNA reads TGCAGCGTTCGGGACGATAACTACGAGCAGTACTTC. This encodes CSVRDDNYEQYF.